Here is one T cell receptor (beta chain) with its context. This entry comes from a study of spatial heterogeneity in lung cancer. Study summary: On average, each unique TCR and UMI combination appeared more than ten times in raw reads.

Time point in this sample: blood at routine non-recurrence follow-up after resection. The study sequenced unsorted whole RNA from tumor, nontumor lung or frozen PBMC. V lost 3 bases, J lost 5 bases, and 6 bases lay in between. The germline V gene encodes CDR1 SGHDT and CDR2 YYEEEE. The CDR3 has 12 amino acids. Every TCR cDNA molecule bore its own unique molecular identifier. Using its own MiXCR run on the 5' RACE reads, TCRdb lists one record per CDR3 protein. The sample has 7,500 to 10,000 distinct CDR3 sequences, around 23% seen once; the top ten hold roughly 4.3%. The specimen was PBMCs, collected at follow-up. This sequence originates from a female donor with early-stage non-small cell lung cancer. The genes are TRBV5-6 and TRBJ2-1; no firm D call. The CDR3 sequence: CASSWTDNEQFF. CDR3 bases: TGTGCCAGCAGCTGGACGGACAATGAGCAGTTCTTC. Filled out from reference TRBV5-6 and TRBJ2-1, the complete variable domain reads DAGVTQSPTHLIKTRGQQVTLRCSPKSGHDTVSWYQQALGQGPQFIFQYYEEEERQRGNFPDRFSGHQFPNYSSELNVNALLLGDSALYLCASSWTDNEQFFGPGTRLTVL.